The source of this T cell receptor (beta chain) is a study of cytomegalovirus exposure and HLA in healthy donors. Study summary: The 90 to 150 validation repertoires used a platform that matched the one used for the approximately 610 first-cohort repertoires, as a later analysis reported. Study-level points and caveats: Many donors carried some public TCRs, although rarity characterized most TCR sequences. Three CMV-associated chains proved CMV antigen-specific in vitro.

Per the germline V gene, CDR1 is SGDLS and CDR2 is YYNGEE. Trimming stripped 5 bases from V and 1 base from J, with 22 bases between. The CDR3 loop spans 17 amino acids. In the case of this clone: Its antigen remains unidentified.

The donors were members of the validation cohort comprising approximately 110 subjects, separate from the roughly 600-subject first cohort. Here immunoSEQ multiplex PCR was the method, and the copy in TCRdb shows in-frame clones only, minus some. This table has approximately 150,000 clones, around nine tenths appearing once. The sequenced material came from PBMCs. This sequence joins TRBV9 and TRBJ2-7, with D possibly being TRBD1 (6 bases). The TCR was taken from a man between 18 and 35 years old in good health and CMV-seropositive. The CDR3 sequence: CASRSGADLTISYEQYF. CDR3 nucleotides: TGTGCCAGCAGGTCAGGGGCAGACCTAACCATATCCTACGAGCAGTACTTC.